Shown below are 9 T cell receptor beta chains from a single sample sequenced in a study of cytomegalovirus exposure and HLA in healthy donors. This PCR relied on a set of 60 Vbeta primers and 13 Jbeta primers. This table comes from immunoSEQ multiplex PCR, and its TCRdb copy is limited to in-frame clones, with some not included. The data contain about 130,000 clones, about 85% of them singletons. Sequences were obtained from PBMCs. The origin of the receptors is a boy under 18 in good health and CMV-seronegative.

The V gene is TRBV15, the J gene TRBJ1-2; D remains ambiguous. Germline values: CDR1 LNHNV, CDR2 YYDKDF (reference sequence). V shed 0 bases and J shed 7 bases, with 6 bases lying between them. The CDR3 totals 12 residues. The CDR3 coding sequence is TGTGCCACCAGCAGAGACTCTTTTGGCTACACCTTC. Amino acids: CATSRDSFGYTF.

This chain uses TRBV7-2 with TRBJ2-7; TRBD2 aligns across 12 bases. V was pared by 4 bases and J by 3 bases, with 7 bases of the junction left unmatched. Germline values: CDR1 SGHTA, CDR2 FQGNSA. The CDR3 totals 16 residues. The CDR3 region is CASSSRATSGGYEQYF. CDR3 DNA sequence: TGTGCCAGCAGCTCCAGAGCGACTAGCGGGGGCTACGAGCAGTACTTC.

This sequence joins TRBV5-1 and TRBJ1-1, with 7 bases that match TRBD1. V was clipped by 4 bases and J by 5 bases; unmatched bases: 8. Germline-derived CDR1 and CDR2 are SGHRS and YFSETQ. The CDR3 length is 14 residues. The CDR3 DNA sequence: TGCGCCAGCAGCGTAGGGGGCGCGGGGACTGAAGCTTTCTTT. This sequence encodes CASSVGGAGTEAFF. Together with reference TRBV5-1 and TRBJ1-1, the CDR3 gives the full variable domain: KAGVTQTPRYLIKTRGQQVTLSCSPISGHRSVSWYQQTPGQGLQFLFEYFSETQRNKGNFPGRFSGRQFSNSRSEMNVSTLELGDSALYLCASSVGGAGTEAFFGQGTRLTVV.

The CDR3 spells CASSLDLGGDNQPQHF. In DNA form, the CDR3 reads TGTGCCAGCAGCTTAGATCTAGGCGGGGACAATCAGCCCCAGCATTTT. The rearrangement uses TRBV7-9 and TRBJ1-5; unclear D gene. V was trimmed by 1 base and J by 3 bases, leaving 13 bases between them. There are 16 residues in the CDR3. The germline V gene encodes CDR1 SEHNR and CDR2 FQNEAQ (reference sequence). The entire variable domain, with the rest obtained from reference TRBV7-9 and TRBJ1-5, is as follows: DTGVSQNPRHKITKRGQNVTFRCDPISEHNRLYWYRQTLGQGPEFLTYFQNEAQLEKSRLLSDRFSAERPKGSFSTLEIQRTEQGDSAMYLCASSLDLGGDNQPQHFGDGTRLSIL.

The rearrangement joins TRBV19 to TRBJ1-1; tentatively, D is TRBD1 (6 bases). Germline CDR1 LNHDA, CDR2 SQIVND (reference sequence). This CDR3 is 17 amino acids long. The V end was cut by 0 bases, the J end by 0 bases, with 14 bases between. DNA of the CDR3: TGTGCCAGTAGTATAGATCCGGCAGGGGCCATGAACACTGAAGCTTTCTTT. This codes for CASSIDPAGAMNTEAFF. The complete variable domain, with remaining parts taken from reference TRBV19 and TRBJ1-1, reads DGGITQSPKYLFRKEGQNVTLSCEQNLNHDAMYWYRQDPGQGLRLIYYSQIVNDFQKGDIAEGYSVSREKKESFPLTVTSAQKNPTAFYLCASSIDPAGAMNTEAFFGQGTRLTVV.

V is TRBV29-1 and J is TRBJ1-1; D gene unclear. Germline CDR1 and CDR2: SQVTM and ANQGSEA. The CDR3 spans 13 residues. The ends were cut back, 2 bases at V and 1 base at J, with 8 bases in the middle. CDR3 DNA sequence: TGCAGCGTTGAATCCTTAGCGAACACTGAAGCTTTCTTT. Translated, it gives CSVESLANTEAFF.

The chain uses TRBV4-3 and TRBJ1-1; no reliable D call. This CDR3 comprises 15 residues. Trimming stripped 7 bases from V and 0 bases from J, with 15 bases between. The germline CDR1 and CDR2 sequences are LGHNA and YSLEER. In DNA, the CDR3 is TGCGCCAGCAAGGTTGGGGAGGGCATGAACACTGAAGCTTTCTTT. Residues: CASKVGEGMNTEAFF.

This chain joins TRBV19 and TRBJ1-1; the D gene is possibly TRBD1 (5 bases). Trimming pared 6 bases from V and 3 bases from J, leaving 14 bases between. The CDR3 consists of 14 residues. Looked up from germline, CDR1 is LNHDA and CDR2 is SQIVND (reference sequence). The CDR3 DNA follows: TGTGCCAGTAGCCGCCCCCCGGGGGACACTGAAGCTTTCTTT. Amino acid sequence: CASSRPPGDTEAFF. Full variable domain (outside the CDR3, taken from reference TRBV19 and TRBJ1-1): DGGITQSPKYLFRKEGQNVTLSCEQNLNHDAMYWYRQDPGQGLRLIYYSQIVNDFQKGDIAEGYSVSREKKESFPLTVTSAQKNPTAFYLCASSRPPGDTEAFFGQGTRLTVV.

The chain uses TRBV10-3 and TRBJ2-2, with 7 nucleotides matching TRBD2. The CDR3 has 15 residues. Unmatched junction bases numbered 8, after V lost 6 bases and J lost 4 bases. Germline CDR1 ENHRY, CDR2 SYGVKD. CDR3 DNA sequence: TGTGCCATCAGAGGTACTAGCGAACCCACCGGGGAGCTGTTTTTT. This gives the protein CAIRGTSEPTGELFF.